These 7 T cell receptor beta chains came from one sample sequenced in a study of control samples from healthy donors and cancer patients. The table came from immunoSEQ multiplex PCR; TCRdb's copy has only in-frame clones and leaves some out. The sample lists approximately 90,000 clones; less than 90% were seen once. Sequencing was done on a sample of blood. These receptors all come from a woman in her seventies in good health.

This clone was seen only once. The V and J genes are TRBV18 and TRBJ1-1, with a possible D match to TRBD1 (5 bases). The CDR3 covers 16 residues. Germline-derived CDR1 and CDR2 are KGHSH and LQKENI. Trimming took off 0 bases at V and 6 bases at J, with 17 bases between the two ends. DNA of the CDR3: TGTGCCAGCTCACCACCAAATCAGGGAATGGGCGCTGAAGCTTTCTTT. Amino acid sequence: CASSPPNQGMGAEAFF.

The CDR3 DNA is TGTGCCTGGATTGGGCCCGGGGCAACTAATGAAAAACTGTTTTTT. Translated, it gives CAWIGPGATNEKLFF. The gene calls are TRBV30 and TRBJ1-4; no firm D call. The germline V gene has CDR1 GTSNPN and CDR2 SVGIG (reference sequence). V gave up 4 bases and J gave up 0 bases, with 12 bases separating them. This CDR3 spans 15 amino acids.

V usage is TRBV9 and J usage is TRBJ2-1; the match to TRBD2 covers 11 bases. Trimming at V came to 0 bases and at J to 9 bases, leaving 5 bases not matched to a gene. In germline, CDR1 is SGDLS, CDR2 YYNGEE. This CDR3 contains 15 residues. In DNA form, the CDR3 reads TGTGCCAGCAGCGTAGGACTAGCGGGGAATGGTGAGCAGTTCTTC. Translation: CASSVGLAGNGEQFF.

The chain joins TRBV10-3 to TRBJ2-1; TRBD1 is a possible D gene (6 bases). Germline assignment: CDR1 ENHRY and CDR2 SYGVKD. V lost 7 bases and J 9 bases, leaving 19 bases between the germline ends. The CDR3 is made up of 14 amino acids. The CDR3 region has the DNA TGTGCCATCACGAGATTACAGGGACGGGTTGAGCAGTTCTTC. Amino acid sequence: CAITRLQGRVEQFF.

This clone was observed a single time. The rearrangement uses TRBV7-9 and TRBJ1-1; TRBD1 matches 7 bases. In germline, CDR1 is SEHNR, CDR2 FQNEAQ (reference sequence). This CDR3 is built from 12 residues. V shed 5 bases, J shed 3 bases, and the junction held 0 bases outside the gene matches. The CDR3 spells CASSQGDTEAFF. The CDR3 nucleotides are TGTGCCAGCAGCCAGGGGGACACTGAAGCTTTCTTT.

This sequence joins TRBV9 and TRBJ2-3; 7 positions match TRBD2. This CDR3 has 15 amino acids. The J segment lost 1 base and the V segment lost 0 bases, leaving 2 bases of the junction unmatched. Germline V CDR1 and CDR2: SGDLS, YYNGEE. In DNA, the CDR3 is TGTGCCAGCAGCGTAGGCCTAGCGGGCACAGATACGCAGTATTTT. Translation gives CASSVGLAGTDTQYF.

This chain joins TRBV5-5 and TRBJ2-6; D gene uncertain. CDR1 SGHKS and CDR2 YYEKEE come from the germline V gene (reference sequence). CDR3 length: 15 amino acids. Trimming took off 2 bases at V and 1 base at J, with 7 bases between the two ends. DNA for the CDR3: TGTGCCAGCAGCTTATCAGTATCTGGGGCCAACGTCCTGACTTTC. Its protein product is CASSLSVSGANVLTF.